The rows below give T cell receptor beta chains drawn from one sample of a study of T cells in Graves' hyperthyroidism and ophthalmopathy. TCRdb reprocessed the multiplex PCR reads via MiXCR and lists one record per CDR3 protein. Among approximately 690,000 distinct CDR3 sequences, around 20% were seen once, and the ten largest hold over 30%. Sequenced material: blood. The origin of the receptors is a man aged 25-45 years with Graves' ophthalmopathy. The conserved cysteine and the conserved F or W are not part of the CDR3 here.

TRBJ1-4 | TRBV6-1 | ASTATRGALNEKLF
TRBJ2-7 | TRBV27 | ASSPRDSPDSYEQY
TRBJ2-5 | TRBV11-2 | ASSLFQETQY
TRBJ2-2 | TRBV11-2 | ASSLSDTGELF
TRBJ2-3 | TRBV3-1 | ASSLPGGGVQY
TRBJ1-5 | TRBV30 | AWSNTGGNQPQH
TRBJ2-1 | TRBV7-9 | ATPGPHKGAHNEQF
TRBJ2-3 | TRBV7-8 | ASSPGTNTDTQY
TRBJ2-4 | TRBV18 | ASSPRTIRDIQY
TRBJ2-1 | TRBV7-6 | ASSLIAGGEYNEQF
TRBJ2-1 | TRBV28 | ASSLYRTTPYNEQF
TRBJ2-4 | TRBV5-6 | ASSPTGGRDIQY
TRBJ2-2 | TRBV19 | ASRDGGRNTGKLF
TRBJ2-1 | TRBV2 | ASSVEQWSQSGTSGSTNEQF
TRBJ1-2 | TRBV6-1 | ASSEAQGGITNYGYT
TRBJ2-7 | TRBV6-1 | ASRSGTDHSYEQY
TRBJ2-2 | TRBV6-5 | ASSNRDPNTGELF
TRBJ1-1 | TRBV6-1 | AIGQGLGTEAF
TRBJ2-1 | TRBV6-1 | ASSEEGLAGDPYNEQF
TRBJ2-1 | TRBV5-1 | ASSLRGGSDNEQF
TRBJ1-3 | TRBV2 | ASRVESGNTIY
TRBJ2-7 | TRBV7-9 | ASRPPGLADSYEQY
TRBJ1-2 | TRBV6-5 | ASSYSETGYGYT
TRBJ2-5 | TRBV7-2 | ASSPDRATTETQY
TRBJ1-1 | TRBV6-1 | ASRPVENNEAF
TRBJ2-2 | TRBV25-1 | ASSEFGVGTGELF
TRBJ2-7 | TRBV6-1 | ASSETSGGYEQY
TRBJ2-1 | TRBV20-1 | SARSTSGRDEQF
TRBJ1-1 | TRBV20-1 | SARIHRVNTEAF
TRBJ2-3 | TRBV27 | ASSNARRAQY
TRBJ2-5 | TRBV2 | ASSASANGSQETQY
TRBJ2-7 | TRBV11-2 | ASSLRGLAGSYEQY
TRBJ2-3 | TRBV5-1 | ASSLVDGGPTDTQY
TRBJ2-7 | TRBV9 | ASSPVARSSEQY
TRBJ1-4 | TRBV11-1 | ASSSFDPGTDNEKLF
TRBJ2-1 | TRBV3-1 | ASSHSRGLAGANEQF
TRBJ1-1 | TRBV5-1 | ASSFGEDLPNTEAF
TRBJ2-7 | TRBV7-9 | ASSGDAYEQY
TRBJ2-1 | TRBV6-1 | ASRGTSHYNEQF
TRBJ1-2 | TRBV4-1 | ASSQGMTGLYGYT
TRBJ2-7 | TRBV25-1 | ASRQTGNYYEQY
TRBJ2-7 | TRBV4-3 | ASSQDQGSGTEQY
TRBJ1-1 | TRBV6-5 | ASSYAGTGLMNTEAF
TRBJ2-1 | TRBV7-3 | ASSPRTSGRGNSSYNEQF
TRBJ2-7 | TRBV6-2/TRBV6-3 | ASSYPWITYEQY
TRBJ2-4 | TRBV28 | ASSETGKAKNIQY
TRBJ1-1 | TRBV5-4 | ASSSGTGEGTEAF
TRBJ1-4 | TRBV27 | ASSSMGFANEKLF
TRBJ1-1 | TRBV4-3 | ASSQDDGPRGAF
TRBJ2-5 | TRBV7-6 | ASSLMASGREETQY
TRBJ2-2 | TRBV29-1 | SVELQGSHTGELF
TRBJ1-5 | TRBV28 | ASSLKSGLQPQH
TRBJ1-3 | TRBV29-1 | SVDSGSGFGNTIY
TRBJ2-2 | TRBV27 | ATSPLGNTGELF
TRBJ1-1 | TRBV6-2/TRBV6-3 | ASSYTQGVVTEAF
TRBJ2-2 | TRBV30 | AWSAQGSPGELF
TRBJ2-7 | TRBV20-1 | SARDTDRGIPYEQY
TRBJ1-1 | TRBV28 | ASSLGEANTEAF
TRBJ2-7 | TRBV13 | ASSVNRGLGYEQY
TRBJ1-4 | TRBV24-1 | ATSDPSGADEKLF